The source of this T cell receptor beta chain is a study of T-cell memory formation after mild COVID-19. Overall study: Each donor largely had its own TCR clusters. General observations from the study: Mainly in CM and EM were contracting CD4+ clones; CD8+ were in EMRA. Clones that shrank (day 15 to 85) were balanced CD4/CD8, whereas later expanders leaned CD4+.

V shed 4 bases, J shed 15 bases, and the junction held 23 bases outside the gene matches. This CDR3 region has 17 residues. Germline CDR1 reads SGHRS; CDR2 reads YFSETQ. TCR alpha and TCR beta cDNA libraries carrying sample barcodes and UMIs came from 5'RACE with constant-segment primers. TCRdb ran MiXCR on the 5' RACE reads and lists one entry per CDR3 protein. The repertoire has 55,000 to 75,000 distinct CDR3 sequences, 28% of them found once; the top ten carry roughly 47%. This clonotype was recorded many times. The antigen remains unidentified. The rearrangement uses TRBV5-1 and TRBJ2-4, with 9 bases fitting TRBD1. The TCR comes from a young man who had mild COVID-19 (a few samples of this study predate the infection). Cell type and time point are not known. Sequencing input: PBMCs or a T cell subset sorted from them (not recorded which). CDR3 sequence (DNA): TGCGCCAGCAGCCCCTGGGCCCAGGACAGGGGTGACCGGGGGCGGTACTTC. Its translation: CASSPWAQDRGDRGRYF.